Sequencing of this T cell receptor (beta chain) was carried out in a study of Graves' ophthalmopathy and Graves' hyperthyroidism. General observations from the study: A model of 13 signatures distinguished ophthalmopathy from stable hyperthyroidism at around 90% sensitivity and roughly 81% specificity.

Amplification of TCR beta CDR3 regions used RNA transcripts. Scientists carried out first-round RT-PCR using HTBI primers and then a second-round multiplex PCR. TCRdb redid the calling of the multiplex PCR reads with MiXCR, one entry per CDR3 protein. The sample lists around 1.1 million distinct CDR3 sequences, less than 45% seen once, with around 10% in the top ten. This CDR3 region has 14 residues. V lost 6 bases and J 8 bases, leaving 16 bases between the germline ends. Germline CDR1 SEHNR, CDR2 FQNEAQ (reference sequence). This clonotype was picked up a small number of times. Its antigen remains unidentified.

This TCR was recovered from an adult man with Graves' hyperthyroidism. Sequenced: peripheral blood or thyroid tissue (not recorded which). The chain employs TRBV7-9 and TRBJ1-4, with D perhaps matching TRBD1 (5 bases). The CDR3 is CASRLGLGSEKLFF. CDR3 DNA: TGTGCCAGCAGATTGGGACTAGGTAGCGAAAAACTGTTTTTT.